The clone carrying this T cell receptor (beta chain) was seen only once. Its antigen is not known. Profiling relied on immunoSEQ multiplex PCR, and the TCRdb table lists in-frame clones only, not all of them. The sample carries 150,000 to 200,000 clones, around 86% recorded once. The record originates from a study of T cell responses to AZD1222 COVID-19 vaccine. The CDR3 is made up of 16 amino acids. Germline values: CDR1 GTSNPN, CDR2 SVGIG (reference sequence). Trimming pared 2 bases from V and 5 bases from J, leaving 21 bases between. Regarding the study as a whole: Unmutated variant regions are reportedly targeted by nearly half of spike-specific TCRs. Compared with day 0, the breadth and depth of the Spike-specific TCR repertoire rose significantly after two doses of AZD1222. Sampling that yielded the repertoires occurred only after the peak T cell response. Vaccine-related CD4 TCRs covered spike, predominating at 160-218 and 743-854.

The source material was peripheral blood, sampled on day 0 of MenACWY control vaccination. The chain couples TRBV30 to TRBJ2-5; D ambiguous. The receptor's source is an adult in good health. In DNA form, the CDR3 reads TGTGCCTGGAGTACCCGAAACGGCCTAGTGCGTGAGACCCAGTACTTC. Its translation is CAWSTRNGLVRETQYF.